The 2 T cell receptor beta chains listed next were all sequenced from one sample in a study of response to subunit inactivated influenza vaccine. TCRdb called the RT-PCR reads again in MiXCR, with one record for every CDR3 protein. The sample has around 470,000 distinct CDR3 sequences, approximately 7.8% seen once. The sample was PBMCs from blood, taken 23 months after vaccination. The receptors were sampled from a man between 50 and 70 years old who received an inactivated influenza vaccine.

This clonotype was seen a few times. CDR3 amino acids: CASSLQGLIYGYTF. The CDR3 DNA follows: TGTGCCAGCAGTTTACAGGGGCTTATCTATGGCTACACCTTC. The V gene is TRBV28, the J gene TRBJ1-2; weak D call: TRBD1 (6 bases). Trimming stripped 2 bases from V and 4 bases from J, with 11 bases between. The CDR3 has 14 residues. Germline CDR1 MDHEN, CDR2 SYDVKM.

This clonotype was observed a handful of times. The rearrangement joins TRBV12-3 or TRBV12-4 to TRBJ2-7; D unclear. The V and J ends lost 5 bases and 7 bases respectively, with 12 bases between them. CDR3 length: 12 residues. The CDR3 DNA reads as TGTGCCAGCAGTCCCAACGGGTGGGAGCAGTACTTC. Its translation: CASSPNGWEQYF.